The 27 T cell receptor beta chains listed next were all sequenced from one sample in a study of blood T cell repertoires in COVID-19 (dated by TCRdb to about 2020). Library preparation was by the immunoSEQ multiplex PCR assay. What TCRdb holds here is the immuneACCESS table cut down to in-frame rearrangements. Part of the clones is not present; checked against another copy, under half of the missing clones reflect an unresolved V gene, and the others are unexplained. The sample table lists about 150,000 clones, over 65% of them with a count of one. The top ten constitute less than 2.5% of the sample. The sequencing sample was made of peripheral blood. These receptor sequences come from a man between 65 and 85 years old with acute or convalescent COVID-19.

The V gene is TRBV7-8, the J gene TRBJ2-1; 12 nucleotides agree with TRBD2. This CDR3 has 16 residues. Unmatched junction bases numbered 2, after V lost 3 bases and J lost 2 bases. CDR1 SGHVS and CDR2 FQNEAQ come from the germline V gene. The CDR3 DNA reads as TGTGCCAGCAGCTTCGCTAGCGGGAGGGCCTACAATGAGCAGTTCTTC. Protein: CASSFASGRAYNEQFF.

The chain carries TRBV27 and TRBJ1-5; D uncertain. CDR3 length: 13 amino acids. Per germline, CDR1 MNHEY and CDR2 SMNVEV (reference sequence). V was trimmed by 3 bases and J by 5 bases, leaving 8 bases between them. The CDR3 DNA is TGTGCCAGCAGTTTCGAGCGTTATCAGCCCCAGCATTTT. Amino acids: CASSFERYQPQHF.

This chain joins TRBV7-9 and TRBJ1-1; D unresolved. V lost 4 bases and J lost 1, with 10 bases in between. Germline CDR1 SEHNR, CDR2 FQNEAQ (reference sequence). The CDR3 covers 14 residues. DNA for the CDR3: TGTGCCAGCAGCTATCTCACAGAGAACACTGAAGCTTTCTTT. The encoded protein is CASSYLTENTEAFF.

The rearrangement links TRBV7-9 to TRBJ2-7; D is possibly TRBD2 (5 bases). This CDR3 spans 18 amino acids. Trimming cost V 1 base and J 1 base, with 20 bases left between them. Germline assignment: CDR1 SEHNR and CDR2 FQNEAQ (reference sequence). CDR3 sequence: CASSLGGGNRQKSYEQYF. The CDR3 region has the DNA TGTGCCAGCAGCTTAGGTGGAGGAAATCGTCAAAAGTCCTACGAGCAGTACTTC. Filled out from reference TRBV7-9 and TRBJ2-7, the complete variable domain reads DTGVSQNPRHKITKRGQNVTFRCDPISEHNRLYWYRQTLGQGPEFLTYFQNEAQLEKSRLLSDRFSAERPKGSFSTLEIQRTEQGDSAMYLCASSLGGGNRQKSYEQYFGPGTRLTVT.

The rearrangement uses TRBV27 and TRBJ2-7, with TRBD2 matching over 8 bases. The germline CDR1 and CDR2 sequences are MNHEY and SMNVEV (reference sequence). The CDR3 consists of 17 residues. J was trimmed by 2 bases and V by 9 bases; bases with no gene match: 18. The DNA for the CDR3 is TGTGCCAGTCACCCCCGTCAGCGGGGGCGCGAGACCTACGAGCAGTACTTC. It is translated as CASHPRQRGRETYEQYF.

V usage is TRBV5-1 and J usage is TRBJ2-7; tentatively, D is TRBD1 (5 bases). CDR3 length equals 15 residues. Trimming removed 0 bases at V and 7 bases at J, with 17 bases between. Germline assignment: CDR1 SGHRS and CDR2 YFSETQ. CDR3 sequence: CASSLEGRLSGEQYF. The CDR3 nucleotides read TGCGCCAGCAGCTTGGAGGGGCGCCTGAGTGGGGAGCAGTACTTC.

The chain is built from TRBV12-3 or TRBV12-4 and TRBJ1-1, with 9 bases identical to TRBD1. Losses at the gene ends were 5 bases for V and 5 bases for J; bases not matched to a gene: 3. The CDR3 has 13 residues. The CDR3, as DNA: TGTGCCAGCAGTAGACAGGGGGAGACTGAAGCTTTCTTT. This sequence encodes CASSRQGETEAFF.

To note about this clone: Other DNA sequences in this sample translate to the same CDR3. The V gene is TRBV3-1 (or the pseudogene TRBV3-2), the J gene TRBJ1-5; 7 bases are shared with TRBD1. Trimming removed 1 base from V and 7 bases from J; junction bases left unmatched: 1. The CDR3 consists of 13 residues. Germline values: CDR1 LGHDT, CDR2 YNNKEL (reference sequence). The DNA for the CDR3 is TGTGCCAGCAGCCAAGGACAGGGACAGCCCCAGCATTTT. It specifies CASSQGQGQPQHF.

The chain carries TRBV7-3 and TRBJ2-2; 13 bases align to TRBD2. The V and J ends lost 5 bases and 7 bases, in that order; junction bases with no gene match: 4. The CDR3 loop spans 15 amino acids. Germline CDR1 SGHTA, CDR2 FQGTGA. For the CDR3, the DNA is TGTGCCAGCAGCCCCGGGACTAGCGGGGTCGGGGAGCTGTTTTTT. It codes for CASSPGTSGVGELFF.

In its sample, this clone was seen once. The chain carries TRBV5-4 and TRBJ2-3, with TRBD1 matching over 9 bases. This CDR3 contains 17 residues. The ends lost 0 bases at V and 4 bases at J; junction bases unmatched: 9. CDR1 and CDR2 (germline): SGHNT, YYREEE (reference sequence). CDR3 loop: CASSLVGQGYFADTQYF. The CDR3 region has the DNA TGTGCCAGCAGCTTGGTTGGACAGGGGTATTTTGCAGATACGCAGTATTTT.

This rearrangement joins TRBV7-2 to TRBJ2-7, with 10 bases identical to TRBD2. CDR3 length: 16 amino acids. Per germline, CDR1 SGHTA and CDR2 FQGNSA. V shed 3 bases and J 3 bases; nucleotides not matched to a gene: 8. The CDR3 DNA follows: TGTGCCAGCAGCTTGTTAGCGGGGGGCCGGGGCTACGAGCAGTACTTC. This sequence encodes CASSLLAGGRGYEQYF.

The chain combines TRBV2 with TRBJ2-1; 13 bases agree with TRBD2. CDR3 length equals 17 residues. CDR1 SNHLY and CDR2 FYNNEI come from the germline V gene. J gave up 4 bases and V 4 bases, and 7 bases lay outside the gene matches. CDR3 in amino acids: CASSGGLAGAGYNEQFF. The CDR3 DNA reads TGTGCCAGCAGTGGCGGACTAGCGGGAGCGGGGTACAATGAGCAGTTCTTC.

The V gene is TRBV5-1, the J gene TRBJ1-5, with D possibly matching TRBD1 (5 bases). Trimming removed 5 bases from V and 3 bases from J, with 15 bases in between. Looked up from germline, CDR1 is SGHRS and CDR2 is YFSETQ. The CDR3 contains 15 residues. The CDR3 region has the DNA TGCGCCAGCAGACTGGAGGGGAATGACAATCAGCCCCAGCATTTT. Protein: CASRLEGNDNQPQHF.

This chain links TRBV2 with TRBJ2-7, with a weak D call TRBD2 (5 bases). This CDR3 comprises 16 residues. Trimming pared 4 bases from V and 2 bases from J, leaving 18 bases between. CDR1 is SNHLY and CDR2 is FYNNEI in the germline V gene. Here the CDR3 DNA reads TGTGCCAGCAGTGCAGAAGGAGCCGGGGTAACCTACGAGCAGTACTTC. It codes for CASSAEGAGVTYEQYF.

This chain connects TRBV7-9 to TRBJ2-7, with TRBD2 as a possible D gene (5 bases). CDR1 SEHNR and CDR2 FQNEAQ come from the germline V gene (reference sequence). V lost 6 bases and J lost 0, with 12 bases in between. This CDR3 region has 14 residues. The CDR3 loop reads CASRSAGGSYEQYF. In DNA form, the CDR3 reads TGTGCCAGCAGATCCGCTGGAGGCTCCTACGAGCAGTACTTC.

The chain joins TRBV5-6 to TRBJ1-3; possibly TRBD1 for D (6 bases). The V gene's germline CDR1 is SGHDT and CDR2 YYEEEE. The V and J ends lost 4 bases and 2 bases respectively, with 22 bases between them. The CDR3 sequence is 18 residues long. The CDR3 nucleotides read TGTGCCAGCAGCAAGAATTACAACAGGGACATCCCTGGAAACACCATATATTTT. Protein product: CASSKNYNRDIPGNTIYF. The whole variable domain, filled in from reference TRBV5-6 and TRBJ1-3, reads DAGVTQSPTHLIKTRGQQVTLRCSPKSGHDTVSWYQQALGQGPQFIFQYYEEEERQRGNFPDRFSGHQFPNYSSELNVNALLLGDSALYLCASSKNYNRDIPGNTIYFGEGSWLTVV.

This chain connects TRBV20-1 to TRBJ1-2, with D uncertain. The CDR3 has 9 residues. V was shortened by 0 bases and J by 12 bases, with 5 bases between the two germline ends. The V gene's germline CDR1 is DFQATT and CDR2 SNEGSKA (reference sequence). This CDR3 is CSARDEDTF. The DNA of the CDR3 is TGCAGTGCTAGAGATGAGGACACCTTC.

This chain links TRBV2 with TRBJ1-5; 7 bases align to TRBD1. The germline CDR1 and CDR2 sequences are SNHLY and FYNNEI. CDR3 length equals 13 residues. V lost 6 bases to trimming and J lost 3 bases; unmatched junction nucleotides: 2. The CDR3 reads CASRDRSNQPQHF. CDR3 in DNA: TGTGCCAGCAGGGACAGGTCCAATCAGCCCCAGCATTTT.

V is TRBV7-8 and J is TRBJ2-1; possibly TRBD2 for D (5 bases). Germline loops: CDR1 SGHVS, CDR2 FQNEAQ. V was shortened by 5 bases and J by 1 base, with 18 bases between the two germline ends. The CDR3 contains 17 residues. CDR3 sequence reads: CASSTYYGGQSYNEQFF. The CDR3 nucleotides are TGTGCCAGCAGCACCTACTACGGCGGGCAGTCCTACAATGAGCAGTTCTTC.

This chain connects TRBV7-8 to TRBJ1-5, with D uncertain. Germline V gives CDR1 SGHVS, CDR2 FQNEAQ. The CDR3 sequence is 12 residues long. Between the trimmed V and J ends, which lost 5 bases and 7 bases, there was a span of 9 bases. Here the CDR3 reads CASSVLGQPQHF. The CDR3 DNA sequence: TGTGCCAGCAGCGTACTAGGCCAGCCCCAGCATTTT.

This sequence joins TRBV7-9 and TRBJ1-4; D is possibly TRBD1 (5 bases). There are 13 residues in the CDR3. The germline CDR1 and CDR2 sequences are SEHNR and FQNEAQ (reference sequence). The V gene lost 2 bases and the J gene lost 5 bases, with 6 bases spanning the gap. The CDR3 DNA reads as TGTGCCAGCAGCTTAAACAGGAATGAAAAACTGTTTTTT. It translates to CASSLNRNEKLFF.

This chain uses TRBV19 with TRBJ2-5, with 11 bases lining up with TRBD2. With V trimmed by 3 bases and J by 6 bases, 6 bases remained unmatched. Looked up from germline, CDR1 is LNHDA and CDR2 is SQIVND (reference sequence). This CDR3 comprises 15 residues. CDR3 region: CASSMEGLAAQTQYF. The DNA of the CDR3 is TGTGCCAGTAGTATGGAGGGACTAGCGGCCCAGACCCAGTACTTC.

The chain recombines TRBV2 with TRBJ1-3; D is unresolved. CDR1 is SNHLY and CDR2 is FYNNEI in the germline V gene. The CDR3 has 13 amino acids. The V gene lost 8 bases and the J gene lost 2 bases, with 10 bases spanning the gap. The CDR3 region is CASQNRAGNTIYF. CDR3 in DNA: TGTGCCAGCCAAAATCGGGCTGGAAACACCATATATTTT.

There are a few counts of this clone. The rearrangement links TRBV30 to TRBJ1-6, with TRBD1 identical over 8 bases. In germline, CDR1 is GTSNPN, CDR2 SVGIG (reference sequence). V dropped 4 bases and J dropped 9; count of bases not matched to a gene: 5. The CDR3 length is 13 residues. The CDR3 nucleotides are TGTGCCTGGATGGGACAGGTTTCTTCACCCCTCCACTTT. Its protein is CAWMGQVSSPLHF. The whole variable domain, remainder taken from reference TRBV30 and TRBJ1-6, is SQTIHQWPATLVQPVGSPLSLECTVEGTSNPNLYWYRQAAGRGLQLLFYSVGIGQISSEVPQNLSASRPQDRQFILSSKKLLLSDSGFYLCAWMGQVSSPLHFGNGTRLTVT.

The V gene is TRBV9, the J gene TRBJ2-1, with D tentatively TRBD2 (6 bases). The V gene lost 2 bases and the J gene lost 1 base, with 10 bases spanning the gap. CDR3 size: 15 residues. The germline CDR1 and CDR2 sequences are SGDLS and YYNGEE. CDR3 nucleotides: TGTGCCAGCAGCGTTTACGGGAGTTCCTACAATGAGCAGTTCTTC. Protein sequence: CASSVYGSSYNEQFF.

The chain is built from TRBV4-1 and TRBJ1-2; perhaps TRBD1 as D (5 bases). Between the trimmed V and J ends, which lost 1 base and 8 bases, there was a span of 14 bases. This CDR3 has 14 residues. CDR1 is MGHRA, CDR2 YSYEKL, per germline. The CDR3: CASSQGAGREGYTF. The CDR3 DNA reads TGCGCCAGCAGCCAAGGGGCGGGGCGGGAGGGCTACACCTTC.

The chain employs TRBV29-1 and TRBJ2-3; tentative D call: TRBD1 (6 bases). The CDR3 covers 14 residues. V was trimmed by 4 bases and J by 5 bases, leaving 16 bases between them. Germline assignment: CDR1 SQVTM and CDR2 ANQGSEA. CDR3 region: CSVGTGWLGDTQYF. In nucleotides, the CDR3 is TGCAGCGTTGGAACAGGGTGGCTCGGAGATACGCAGTATTTT.